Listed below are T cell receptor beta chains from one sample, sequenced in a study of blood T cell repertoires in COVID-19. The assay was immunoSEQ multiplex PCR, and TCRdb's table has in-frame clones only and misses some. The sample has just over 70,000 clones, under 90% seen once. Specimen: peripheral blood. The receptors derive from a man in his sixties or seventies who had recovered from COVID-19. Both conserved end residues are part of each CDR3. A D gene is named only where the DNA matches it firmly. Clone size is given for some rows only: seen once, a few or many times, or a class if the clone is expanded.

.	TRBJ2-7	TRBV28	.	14	CASSSIQGSYEQYF	TGTGCCAGCAGTTCAATACAGGGCTCCTACGAGCAGTACTTC
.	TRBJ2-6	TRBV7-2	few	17	CASSLSPIRSGANVLTF	TGTGCCAGCAGCTTAAGCCCCATTCGTTCTGGGGCCAACGTCCTGACTTTC
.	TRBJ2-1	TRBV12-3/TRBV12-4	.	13	CASSLTLGNEQFF	TGTGCCAGCAGTTTAACCCTCGGCAATGAGCAGTTCTTC
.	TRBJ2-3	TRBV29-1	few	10	CSALEDTQYF	TGCAGCGCCCTGGAGGATACGCAGTATTTT
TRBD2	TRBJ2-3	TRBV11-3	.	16	CASSLSGTSLTDTQYF	TGTGCCAGCAGTTTATCCGGGACTAGCCTCACAGATACGCAGTATTTT
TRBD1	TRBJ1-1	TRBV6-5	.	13	CASSPTGDTEAFF	TGTGCCAGCAGTCCGACAGGGGACACTGAAGCTTTCTTT
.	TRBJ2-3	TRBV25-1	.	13	CASTGVSTDTQYF	TGTGCCAGCACCGGGGTGAGCACAGATACGCAGTATTTT
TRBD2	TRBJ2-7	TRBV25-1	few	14	CASSESGSTYEQYF	TGTGCCAGCAGTGAAAGCGGGAGTACCTACGAGCAGTACTTC
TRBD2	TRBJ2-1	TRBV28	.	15	CASRPGTSLYNEQFF	TGTGCCAGCAGGCCCGGGACTAGCCTTTACAATGAGCAGTTCTTC
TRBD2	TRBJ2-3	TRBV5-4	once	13	CASSLSSGSVQYF	TGTGCCAGCAGCTTGAGTAGCGGGAGCGTGCAGTATTTT
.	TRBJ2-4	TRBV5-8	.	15	CASSLSGGAKNIQYF	TGTGCCAGCAGCTTGTCGGGGGGCGCCAAAAACATTCAGTACTTC
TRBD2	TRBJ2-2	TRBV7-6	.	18	CASSLETSGDTNTGELFF	TGTGCCAGCAGCTTGGAGACTAGCGGGGATACGAACACCGGGGAGCTGTTTTTT
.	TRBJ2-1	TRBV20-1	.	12	CSASSLEVEQFF	TGCAGTGCCAGTTCATTAGAGGTCGAGCAGTTCTTC
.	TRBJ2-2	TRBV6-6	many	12	CASISDTGELFF	TGTGCCAGCATTAGCGACACCGGGGAGCTGTTTTTT
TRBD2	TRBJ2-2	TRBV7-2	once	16	CASSLDVAGASGELFF	TGTGCCAGCAGCTTAGATGTAGCGGGGGCATCCGGGGAGCTGTTTTTT
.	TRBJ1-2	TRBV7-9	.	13	CASSLDRAYGYTF	TGTGCCAGCAGCTTAGACAGGGCGTATGGCTACACCTTC
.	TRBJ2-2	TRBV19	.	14	CASSIQAGPGELFF	TGTGCCAGTAGTATCCAGGCCGGCCCCGGGGAGCTGTTTTTT
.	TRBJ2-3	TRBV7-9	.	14	CASSSGARLDTQYF	TGTGCCAGCAGCTCAGGGGCCCGCCTAGATACGCAGTATTTT
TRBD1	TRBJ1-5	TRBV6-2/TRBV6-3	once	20	CASSGRATGGAINSNQPQHF	TGTGCCAGCAGTGGACGCGCCACAGGGGGCGCCATAAATAGCAATCAGCCCCAGCATTTT
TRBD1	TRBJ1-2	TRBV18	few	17	CASSPATGKSGVYGYTF	TGTGCCAGCTCACCTGCGACAGGGAAATCTGGGGTATATGGCTACACCTTC
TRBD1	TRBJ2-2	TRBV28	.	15	CASRSWDRKTGELFF	TGTGCCAGCCGATCTTGGGACAGAAAGACCGGGGAGCTGTTTTTT
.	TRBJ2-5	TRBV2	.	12	CASSSRGETQYF	TGTGCCAGCAGTTCACGGGGAGAGACCCAGTACTTC
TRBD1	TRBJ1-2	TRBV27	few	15	CASSSSYRGVYGYTF	TGTGCCAGCAGTTCATCCTACAGGGGGGTTTATGGCTACACCTTC
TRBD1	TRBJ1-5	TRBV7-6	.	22	CASSLVSSGGDRADYSNQPQHF	TGTGCCAGCAGCTTAGTGTCGTCGGGGGGGGACAGGGCGGATTATAGCAATCAGCCCCAGCATTTT